The 2 T cell receptor beta chains below come from one sample, sequenced in a study of blood T cell repertoires in COVID-19. Assay: immunoSEQ multiplex PCR; the TCRdb copy retains only in-frame clones and omits some. The sample lists 250,000 to 300,000 clones, roughly 92% occurring once. The material sequenced was peripheral blood. The receptor source for this set is a woman aged 25-40 years with COVID-19, enrolled during active disease.

This chain connects TRBV19 to TRBJ2-7; possibly TRBD2 for D (6 bases). Trimming pared 3 bases from V and 3 bases from J, leaving 15 bases between. Germline V gene sequence: CDR1 LNHDA, CDR2 SQIVND (reference sequence). This CDR3 is 15 amino acids long. CDR3 sequence (DNA): TGTGCCAGTAGTATCCGCCCGGGACTGGGCTACGAGCAGTACTTC. This gives the protein CASSIRPGLGYEQYF.

This clone was seen only once. The chain has TRBV19 and TRBJ1-6; D is possibly TRBD1 (6 bases). The CDR3 runs to 15 residues. Germline V gene lookup returns CDR1 LNHDA and CDR2 SQIVND (reference sequence). The V end lost 6 bases, the J end lost 3 bases, and 12 bases lay between the germline ends. The CDR3 here is CASRKGDNYNSPLHF. The CDR3 DNA is TGTGCCAGTAGAAAGGGGGACAACTATAATTCACCCCTCCACTTT.